The entry below gives a single T cell receptor (beta chain) sequence along with its context. These data come from a study of blood T cell repertoires in COVID-19. The germline V gene has CDR1 LGHNA and CDR2 YNFKEQ. Unmatched junction bases numbered 9, after V lost 0 bases and J lost 2 bases. The CDR3 has 18 residues. Clones were read by immunoSEQ multiplex PCR, and TCRdb kept only the in-frame ones, dropping some. The sample lists 120,000 to 150,000 clones, over 85% occurring once. The V gene is TRBV4-2, the J gene TRBJ2-3; 9 nucleotides line up with TRBD2. Sequencing input: peripheral blood. The receptor was derived from a human donor in a cohort sampled during active COVID-19. The CDR3 DNA is TGTGCCAGCAGCCAAGAAGGAGGGCGGGGGGGAAACACAGATACGCAGTATTTT. Translating gives CASSQEGGRGGNTDTQYF.